The 31 T cell receptor beta chains given below trace back to one sample, sequenced in a study of memory CD4+ T cells and cytomegalovirus serostatus. The table came from immunoSEQ multiplex PCR; TCRdb's copy has only in-frame clones and leaves some out. There are 75,000 to 90,000 clones in the sample; 75% to 90% occur only once, and around 0.78% lies in the top ten. Single viable CD3+CD4+CD8-CD45RO+ cells were sorted as the memory CD4+ T cells. The specimen was memory CD4+ T cells from blood. The receptors come from an adult in good health and CMV-seronegative.

CDR3 in amino acids: CSVAPSGGREQYF. The CDR3 DNA reads as TGCAGCGTTGCCCCTAGCGGGGGAAGAGAGCAGTACTTC. V gene TRBV29-1 combines with J gene TRBJ2-7, with TRBD2 matching 10 bases. Germline values: CDR1 SQVTM, CDR2 ANQGSEA. The CDR3 has 13 amino acids. Trimming at V came to 4 bases and at J to 7 bases, leaving 7 bases not matched to a gene.

The chain couples TRBV12-5 to TRBJ2-5; no clear D gene. Germline lookup yields CDR1 LGHNT and CDR2 FRNRAP. The CDR3 extends over 13 amino acids. Trimming cost V 1 base and J 7 bases, with 10 bases left between them. CDR3 DNA: TGTGCTAGTGGTTTGGATGGACCGAGGACCCAGTACTTC. Protein: CASGLDGPRTQYF.

The J gene is TRBJ1-1, the V gene TRBV5-4; a weak D match, TRBD1 (5 bases). The CDR3 sequence is 14 residues long. CDR1 is SGHNT and CDR2 is YYREEE in the germline V gene (reference sequence). Trimming pared 5 bases from V and 4 bases from J, leaving 15 bases between. Here the CDR3 DNA reads TGTGCCAGCAGTGCAGGGTTCGTGGGCACTGAAGCTTTCTTT. It codes for CASSAGFVGTEAFF.

The chain links TRBV9 to TRBJ1-4; maybe TRBD1 (6 bases). CDR1 and CDR2 from the germline V gene are SGDLS and YYNGEE. Trimming removed 2 bases at V and 8 bases at J, with 16 bases between. This CDR3 is built from 15 residues. CDR3 sequence reads: CASSVTGGTREKLFF. CDR3 coding DNA: TGTGCCAGCAGCGTTACCGGGGGGACACGAGAAAAACTGTTTTTT.

The CDR3 spells CAWSATRGSTEAFF. Written as DNA, the CDR3 is TGTGCCTGGAGTGCCACTCGTGGCAGCACTGAAGCTTTCTTT. The rearrangement joins TRBV30 to TRBJ1-1; D gene uncertain. Germline CDR1 and CDR2: GTSNPN and SVGIG (reference sequence). The CDR3 extends over 14 amino acids. V dropped 1 base and J dropped 4 bases, with 13 bases sitting between them.

The table lists this clone with a few counts. The chain uses TRBV11-2 and TRBJ1-3; no clear D gene. Trimming left V 1 base short and J 2 bases short, with 6 bases between. Germline V gene lookup returns CDR1 SGHAT and CDR2 FQNNGV. The CDR3 extends over 14 amino acids. CDR3 residues: CASSLVGPGNTIYF. DNA for the CDR3: TGTGCCAGCAGCTTAGTCGGGCCTGGAAACACCATATATTTT.

The chain links TRBV13 to TRBJ1-2; D remains unclear. Germline V CDR1 and CDR2: PRHDT, FYEKMQ (reference sequence). Trimming pared 2 bases from V and 3 bases from J, leaving 7 bases between. The length of the CDR3 is 13 residues. CDR3 in amino acids: CASSLPAYYGYTF. CDR3 DNA sequence: TGTGCCAGCAGCTTACCGGCGTACTATGGCTACACCTTC.

This clone occurred many times. The chain links TRBV11-3 to TRBJ1-1; no firm D call. This CDR3 comprises 13 residues. V was trimmed by 3 bases and J by 5 bases, leaving 10 bases between them. Germline V CDR1 and CDR2: SGHNT, YENEEA. CDR3 amino acids: CASSFASGTEAFF. For the CDR3, the DNA is TGTGCCAGCAGCTTTGCGTCTGGAACTGAAGCTTTCTTT.

V is TRBV5-8 and J is TRBJ1-3; TRBD1 might be the D (6 bases). Germline lookup yields CDR1 SGHTS and CDR2 YDEGEE. The CDR3 covers 16 residues. Trimming removed 2 bases at V and 0 bases at J, with 12 bases between. CDR3 DNA sequence: TGTGCCAGCAGCTTATTTAGGGGGACCTCTGGAAACACCATATATTTT. Residues: CASSLFRGTSGNTIYF. The full variable domain, in which reference TRBV5-8 and TRBJ1-3 provide the parts outside the CDR3, is EAGVTQSPTHLIKTRGQQATLRCSPISGHTSVYWYQQALGLGLQFLLWYDEGEERNRGNFPPRFSGRQFPNYSSELNVNALELEDSALYLCASSLFRGTSGNTIYFGEGSWLTVV.

The J gene is TRBJ2-1, the V gene TRBV2; TRBD2 agrees at 16 bases. This CDR3 is 15 amino acids long. Germline values: CDR1 SNHLY, CDR2 FYNNEI. V gave up 6 bases and J gave up 6 bases; unmatched junction bases: 2. As DNA, the CDR3 is TGTGCCAGCAGGGGGACTAGCGGGGGGGCCAATGAGCAGTTCTTC. Translated: CASRGTSGGANEQFF. Drawing the rest from reference TRBV2 and TRBJ2-1, the complete variable domain is EPEVTQTPSHQVTQMGQEVILRCVPISNHLYFYWYRQILGQKVEFLVSFYNNEISEKSEIFDDQFSVERPDGSNFTLKIRSTKLEDSAMYFCASRGTSGGANEQFFGPGTRLTVL.

The rearrangement links TRBV10-1 to TRBJ2-1, with D possibly called TRBD1 or TRBD2 (5 bases each). Germline V gives CDR1 WNHNN, CDR2 SYGVQD (reference sequence). Trimming took 4 bases from V and 6 from J, leaving 16 bases between them. The CDR3 extends over 15 amino acids. CDR3 protein: CASSVEGSAANEQFF. The DNA of the CDR3 is TGCGCCAGCAGTGTAGAGGGGTCGGCTGCCAATGAGCAGTTCTTC.

The V and J genes are TRBV11-2 and TRBJ1-5, with 9 bases identical to TRBD1. The CDR3 covers 16 residues. V lost 1 base and J lost 5; bases outside the gene matches: 6. Germline CDR1 reads SGHAT; CDR2 reads FQNNGV. The CDR3 reads CASSLGDRVWDQPQHF. The CDR3 DNA reads as TGTGCCAGCAGCTTAGGGGACAGGGTATGGGATCAGCCCCAGCATTTT.

A single count supports this clone. The chain is built from TRBV4-2 and TRBJ1-5, with D perhaps TRBD1 (6 bases). The CDR3 consists of 14 residues. Trimming took off 4 bases at V and 5 bases at J, with 12 bases between the two ends. CDR1 is LGHNA, CDR2 YNFKEQ, per germline. The CDR3 region has the DNA TGTGCCAGCAGCCCTCGGGGGCGAGATCAGCCCCAGCATTTT. Its translation: CASSPRGRDQPQHF.

The chain has TRBV5-5 and TRBJ1-2; 7 bases match TRBD1. Germline CDR1 and CDR2: SGHKS and YYEKEE (reference sequence). The CDR3 is 14 residues long. V shed 3 bases and J 5 bases; nucleotides not matched to a gene: 7. The CDR3 DNA reads TGTGCCAGCAGCTACGGACAGGTGGATTATGGCTACACCTTC. Encoded protein: CASSYGQVDYGYTF.

The CDR3 DNA follows: TGTGCCAGCAGTGACCAGACAGTGCACCCTTCTGGGGCCAACGTCCTGACTTTC. Encoded protein: CASSDQTVHPSGANVLTF. The chain carries TRBV6-1 and TRBJ2-6, with D perhaps TRBD1 (5 bases). Deletions cut 3 bases from V and 1 base from J, with 16 bases between. The CDR3 has 18 amino acids. Germline assignment: CDR1 MNHNS and CDR2 SASEGT.

This chain uses TRBV10-1 with TRBJ2-5, with 7 positions matching TRBD1. Germline-derived CDR1 and CDR2 are WNHNN and SYGVQD (reference sequence). Losses at the gene ends were 4 bases for V and 0 bases for J; bases not matched to a gene: 5. This CDR3 spans 15 amino acids. Here the CDR3 DNA reads TGCGCCAGCAGTGGCCTACAGGGGCACCAAGAGACCCAGTACTTC. This sequence encodes CASSGLQGHQETQYF.

The V and J genes are TRBV19 and TRBJ2-7; D is uncertain. Germline V gene lookup returns CDR1 LNHDA and CDR2 SQIVND (reference sequence). This CDR3 spans 13 amino acids. V was shortened by 9 bases and J by 1 base, with 13 bases between the two germline ends. CDR3 coding DNA: TGTGCCAGCCCCCAACGGAATTCCTACGAGCAGTACTTC. It codes for CASPQRNSYEQYF. The whole variable domain, remainder taken from reference TRBV19 and TRBJ2-7, is DGGITQSPKYLFRKEGQNVTLSCEQNLNHDAMYWYRQDPGQGLRLIYYSQIVNDFQKGDIAEGYSVSREKKESFPLTVTSAQKNPTAFYLCASPQRNSYEQYFGPGTRLTVT.

J is TRBJ2-7 and V is TRBV11-2, with D perhaps assigned TRBD1 or TRBD2 (5 bases each). The CDR3 has 16 amino acids. Germline assignment: CDR1 SGHAT and CDR2 FQNNGV. The V end was cut by 0 bases, the J end by 2 bases, with 14 bases between. The CDR3 DNA is TGTGCCAGCAGCTTAGATCGACGGGGCAGGACCTACGAGCAGTACTTC. This encodes CASSLDRRGRTYEQYF.

This sequence joins TRBV5-1 and TRBJ2-3; the D gene is possibly TRBD1 (6 bases). The CDR3 is 13 amino acids. Trimming pared 7 bases from V and 4 bases from J, leaving 13 bases between. CDR1 SGHRS and CDR2 YFSETQ come from the germline V gene. As DNA, the CDR3 is TGCGCCAGCGCCGAGGGGGTCCCAGATACGCAGTATTTT. Amino acids: CASAEGVPDTQYF.

The rearrangement uses TRBV15 and TRBJ2-5; TRBD2 matches 10 bases. In germline, CDR1 is LNHNV, CDR2 YYDKDF (reference sequence). The trim removed 1 base at V and 5 bases at J, leaving 10 bases unmatched. The length of the CDR3 is 17 residues. Written as DNA, the CDR3 is TGTGCCACCAGCAGAGGAACAAGCGGGGGGGCACTGGAGACCCAGTACTTC. It encodes CATSRGTSGGALETQYF.

The chain has TRBV5-4 and TRBJ2-3, with 8 bases aligning to TRBD1. The length of the CDR3 is 16 residues. Losses at the gene ends were 4 bases for V and 1 base for J; bases not matched to a gene: 8. Germline CDR1 and CDR2: SGHNT and YYREEE (reference sequence). CDR3 sequence reads: CASSKGQAFGTDTQYF. As DNA, the CDR3 is TGTGCCAGCAGCAAGGGACAGGCATTCGGCACAGATACGCAGTATTTT.

This chain joins TRBV7-2 and TRBJ2-5; 8 bases map to TRBD1. V was clipped by 1 base and J by 7 bases; unmatched bases: 14. This CDR3 is built from 17 residues. Germline CDR1 is SGHTA and CDR2 is FQGNSA. This CDR3 is CASSLGGGAGGAGTQYF. The CDR3 nucleotides are TGTGCCAGCAGCTTAGGAGGCGGGGCAGGGGGCGCGGGGACCCAGTACTTC.

This chain connects TRBV10-3 to TRBJ2-7, with 8 bases lining up with TRBD1. Germline V CDR1 and CDR2: ENHRY, SYGVKD. The CDR3 has 14 amino acids. V was clipped by 10 bases and J by 3 bases; unmatched bases: 11. The CDR3 loop reads CATGTTGVFYEQYF. CDR3 sequence (DNA): TGTGCCACGGGTACGACAGGGGTATTCTACGAGCAGTACTTC.

This clone was detected only once. The chain's CDR3 is CASSPTGDVEAFF. The CDR3 region has the DNA TGTGCCAGCTCACCAACGGGGGACGTTGAAGCTTTCTTT. This chain uses TRBV18 with TRBJ1-1; possibly TRBD1 for D (5 bases). The germline CDR1 and CDR2 sequences are KGHSH and LQKENI. The CDR3 consists of 13 residues. The V end was cut by 2 bases, the J end by 7 bases, with 11 bases between.

The V gene is TRBV25-1, the J gene TRBJ2-5; D might be TRBD2 (6 bases). CDR1 and CDR2 from the germline V gene are MGHDK and SYGVNS. V was pared by 7 bases and J by 9 bases, with 21 bases between. This CDR3 comprises 14 residues. The chain's CDR3 is CASNNPISGDPQYF. The CDR3 coding sequence is TGTGCCAGCAACAACCCTATCTCGGGAGATCCCCAGTACTTC.

The V and J genes are TRBV6-4 and TRBJ1-1, with a tentative D call TRBD1 (6 bases). Trimming removed 5 bases from V and 4 bases from J, with 14 bases in between. The CDR3 is made up of 14 amino acids. Germline CDR1 MRHNA, CDR2 SNTAGT. The CDR3, as DNA: TGTGCCAGCAGTACCCAGGGGTCGGGCACTGAAGCTTTCTTT. It encodes CASSTQGSGTEAFF.

CDR3 bases: TGTGCCAGCAGCGTAGAGCCTACCAGCCTCGGGGGCTACACCTTC. It encodes CASSVEPTSLGGYTF. The V gene is TRBV9, the J gene TRBJ1-2; no definite D call. Per the germline V gene, CDR1 is SGDLS and CDR2 is YYNGEE. The CDR3 is 15 amino acids. With 0 bases removed from V and 8 bases from J, the gap between germline ends came to 17 bases.

The chain has TRBV14 and TRBJ2-3; a possible D gene is TRBD2 (5 bases). Trimming stripped 0 bases from V and 6 bases from J, with 16 bases between. Germline CDR1 is SGHDN and CDR2 is FVKESK. CDR3 length: 16 residues. The CDR3, as DNA: TGTGCCAGCAGCCAAGATCTACCCGGGATGATGGATACGCAGTATTTT. Its translation is CASSQDLPGMMDTQYF.

This clone was seen a few times. The chain has TRBV2 and TRBJ1-6; D not resolved. Germline-derived CDR1 and CDR2 are SNHLY and FYNNEI. V was trimmed by 3 bases and J by 10 bases, leaving 19 bases between them. There are 16 residues in the CDR3. This CDR3 reads CASSDRRGTAGSPLHF. The CDR3 DNA sequence: TGTGCCAGCAGTGATCGTCGGGGAACCGCCGGGTCACCCCTCCACTTT.

The V and J genes are TRBV18 and TRBJ1-1; D is undetermined. V was clipped by 3 bases and J by 1 base, with 12 bases between them. The CDR3 loop spans 15 amino acids. Germline values: CDR1 KGHSH, CDR2 LQKENI. CDR3 region: CASSPSGTGNTEAFF. The CDR3 region has the DNA TGTGCCAGCTCACCTTCGGGCACGGGGAACACTGAAGCTTTCTTT.

Written as DNA, the CDR3 is TGTGCCAGCAGCTCCATACTAGCGGGGGATACGCAGTATTTT. Protein product: CASSSILAGDTQYF. The chain recombines TRBV7-9 with TRBJ2-3; 10 bases are shared with TRBD2. This CDR3 comprises 14 residues. The germline gives CDR1 SEHNR, CDR2 FQNEAQ (reference sequence). V lost 4 bases to trimming and J lost 6 bases; unmatched junction nucleotides: 4. Full variable domain (outside the CDR3, taken from reference TRBV7-9 and TRBJ2-3): DTGVSQNPRHKITKRGQNVTFRCDPISEHNRLYWYRQTLGQGPEFLTYFQNEAQLEKSRLLSDRFSAERPKGSFSTLEIQRTEQGDSAMYLCASSSILAGDTQYFGPGTRLTVL.